This is a list of T cell receptor beta chains from one sample in a study of T cell repertoires in cytomegalovirus infection. TCRdb reprocessed the reads via MiXCR and lists one record per CDR3 protein. This sample yields some 800,000 distinct CDR3 sequences, of which 32% are seen a single time; roughly 12% belongs to the top ten. Antigens of these TCRs are unknown. The sequencing here drew on cultured CD8+ T cells from PBMCs, taken from culture after CMV antigen stimulation. The receptor source for this set is a human donor in good health (CMV status not recorded). Some clones in this sample may be carry-over from other donors' samples. CDR3s leave out the opening cysteine and the closing phenylalanine or tryptophan. The D gene is left open where the match is weak. Clone size is not always given. Where it is, it says once, few, many or a class for expanded clones.

v_call	clone_size	d_call	j_call	cdr3_aa
TRBV6-6	NA	TRBD1	TRBJ1-4	ATTQGAFIDEKLF
TRBV9	NA	NA	TRBJ1-3	ASSSSGTYPNTIY
TRBV6-2/TRBV6-3	many	NA	TRBJ1-1	ASSHIVQASEAF
TRBV7-4	NA	NA	TRBJ1-1	ASSLVGRKNTEAF
TRBV20-1	NA	NA	TRBJ1-2	SAKDRANYGYT
TRBV20-1	NA	NA	TRBJ2-7	SASRDTDYEQY
TRBV5-1	NA	TRBD1	TRBJ1-1	ASSGTGGPYTEAF
TRBV27	NA	NA	TRBJ1-5	ASSFSGQGSQPQH
TRBV6-1	NA	TRBD1	TRBJ1-1	ACSGTVNTEAF
TRBV7-9	many	NA	TRBJ2-7	ASSLAGTSSYEQY
TRBV29-1	NA	NA	TRBJ2-4	SVVDSAKNIQY
TRBV11-3	many	NA	TRBJ2-1	ASSQPGEGAYNEQF
TRBV6-2/TRBV6-3	few	NA	TRBJ2-5	ASSYSNRVWDQETQY
TRBV11-1	NA	NA	TRBJ1-1	ASIDHMNTEAF
TRBV7-1	NA	NA	TRBJ2-3	ASRIPGGFTDTQY
TRBV9	NA	TRBD1	TRBJ2-7	ASSVGDRAYEQY
TRBV20-1	NA	NA	TRBJ1-1	SVREGGPNTEAF
TRBV6-8	NA	NA	TRBJ1-2	ASSYSYRRENYGYT
TRBV12-3/TRBV12-4	many	TRBD1	TRBJ2-2	ASSPPRTGPTGELF
TRBV11-2	NA	NA	TRBJ1-1	ASSFWGRGETTEAF
TRBV7-2	many	NA	TRBJ1-2	ASSVDSFGNYGYT
TRBV4-3	NA	TRBD1	TRBJ1-1	ASSQSPDRGDRNTEAF
TRBV7-9	NA	TRBD1	TRBJ2-7	ASSLAGTGAYEQY
TRBV7-6	many	NA	TRBJ1-1	ASSLGMGARSTEAF
TRBV29-1	few	NA	TRBJ2-2	SVTEGGYTGELF
TRBV24-1	NA	TRBD2	TRBJ2-1	ATSDPSGGRNNEQF
TRBV19	few	NA	TRBJ1-5	ASSMGASNQPQH
TRBV7-9	once	NA	TRBJ1-3	ASSLKEYSGNTIY
TRBV7-4	NA	NA	TRBJ2-5	ASSLEIELETQY
TRBV29-1	NA	NA	TRBJ2-2	SVEEHGELF
TRBV7-9	NA	NA	TRBJ1-2	ASSTGTYYGYT
TRBV27	many	NA	TRBJ1-1	ASSRPGQNTEAF
TRBV7-4	NA	NA	TRBJ2-7	ASSSGRRGHYEQY
TRBV4-3	few	TRBD2	TRBJ2-3	ASSRGSGADTQY
TRBV5-1	NA	TRBD1	TRBJ1-2	ASSHGQGTLYGYT
TRBV2	NA	TRBD1	TRBJ1-4	ASSVLPYRTGVSNEKLF
TRBV7-9	NA	NA	TRBJ1-1	ASSPRGTSTETF
TRBV6-2/TRBV6-3	NA	TRBD1	TRBJ2-4	ASRGTENIQY